This T cell receptor (beta chain) was captured by sequencing in a study of OX40 agonist ivuxolimab in advanced cancers. Produced via immunoSEQ multiplex PCR; TCRdb's table is partial and in-frame only. Seen here are tens of thousands of clones, roughly 89% observed once, and the top ten hold under 30%. Germline CDR1 and CDR2: LNHDA and SQIVND (reference sequence). V lost 5 bases, J lost 12 bases, and 23 bases lay in between. CDR3 length: 15 amino acids. This TCR was recovered from an adult with an advanced solid tumor such as melanoma, head and neck, liver or kidney cancer. V gene TRBV19 combines with J gene TRBJ2-1; D might be TRBD1 (8 bases). Sequenced here: CD4+ or CD8+ T cells sorted from blood, sampled in a trial of the OX40 agonist ivuxolimab. In nucleotides, the CDR3 is TGTGCCAGTAGTCCCACAGGGGGGGCTTTCTTTAGGCAGTTCTTC. Residues: CASSPTGGAFFRQFF.